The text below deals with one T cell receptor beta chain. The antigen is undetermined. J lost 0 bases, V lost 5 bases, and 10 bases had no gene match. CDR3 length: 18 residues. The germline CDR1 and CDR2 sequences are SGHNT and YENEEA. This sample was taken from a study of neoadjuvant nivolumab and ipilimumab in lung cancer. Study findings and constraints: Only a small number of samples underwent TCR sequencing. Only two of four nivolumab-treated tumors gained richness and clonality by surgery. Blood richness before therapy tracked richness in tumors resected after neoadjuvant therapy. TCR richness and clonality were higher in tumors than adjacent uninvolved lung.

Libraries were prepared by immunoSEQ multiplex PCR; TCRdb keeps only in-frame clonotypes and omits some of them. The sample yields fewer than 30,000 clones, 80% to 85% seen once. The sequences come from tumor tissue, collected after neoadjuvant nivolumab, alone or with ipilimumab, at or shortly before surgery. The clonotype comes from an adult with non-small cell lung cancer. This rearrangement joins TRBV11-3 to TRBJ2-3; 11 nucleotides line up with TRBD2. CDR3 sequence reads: CASSPGLAGTASTDTQYF. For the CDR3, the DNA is TGTGCCAGCAGCCCCGGACTAGCGGGTACAGCTAGCACAGATACGCAGTATTTT.